These 20 T cell receptor beta chains were sequenced from one sample in a study of beta chain features in type 1 diabetes (dated by TCRdb to between 2017 and 2018). Libraries came from the immunoSEQ multiplex PCR assay. The entire amount of isolated RNA was reverse transcribed using the High Capacity cDNA Reverse Transcription Kit, so the sequenced TCRB transcripts were expressed ones. The source is immuneACCESS, and TCRdb retained only in-frame sequences with V and J called. Part of the clones is not carried over; for the studies checked, unresolved V genes explain less than half of this, and the remainder is unexplained. The sample includes approximately 250,000 clones, with approximately 16% observed a single time. The ten largest clones capture less than 0.09% of the sample. Results the study describes overall, beyond this receptor: A moderate but significant shortening of TCRB CDR3 length was observed in type 1 diabetes patients in all four CD4+ subsets.

The antigens for these receptors are not known. Sequencing was performed on naive CD4+ T cells from blood. Explained via the paper, the cell subset or site label denotes: true naive CD4+ T cells. The receptors stem from a man aged 25-45 years with type 1 diabetes.

This chain connects TRBV11-2 to TRBJ2-1; the match to TRBD2 covers 14 bases. Germline CDR1 is SGHAT and CDR2 is FQNNGV. V shed 5 bases and J 12 bases; nucleotides not matched to a gene: 6. This CDR3 comprises 14 residues. This CDR3 reads CASSPRTSGRMQFF. CDR3 DNA: TGTGCCAGCAGCCCCAGGACTAGCGGGAGGATGCAGTTCTTC.

This clone was seen only a few times. The chain joins TRBV28 to TRBJ2-5, with D possibly TRBD2 on 5 matching bases. TRBJ2-7 explains the end of the DNA better; the J call may be wrong. Germline values: CDR1 MDHEN, CDR2 SYDVKM. This CDR3 is built from 15 residues. The CDR3 protein is CASSPFTPGFYEQYF. CDR3 bases: TGTGCCAGCAGTCCCTTCACCCCGGGATTCTACGAGCAGTACTTC.

V is TRBV7-9 and J is TRBJ2-3; TRBD1 or TRBD2 may be the D gene (6 bases each). In germline, CDR1 is SEHNR, CDR2 FQNEAQ (reference sequence). Trimming took off 8 bases at V and 7 bases at J, with 10 bases between the two ends. The CDR3 consists of 11 residues. The CDR3 sequence: CASLGGHTQYF. The CDR3 bases are TGTGCCAGCCTGGGGGGCCATACGCAGTATTTT.

V gene TRBV9 combines with J gene TRBJ2-7; D perhaps matches TRBD1 (5 bases). V was trimmed by 0 bases and J by 0 bases, leaving 10 bases between them. The CDR3 sequence is 15 residues long. Germline V gene lookup returns CDR1 SGDLS and CDR2 YYNGEE. The CDR3 region has the DNA TGTGCCAGCAGCGTAGAGTCAGGGTCCTCCTACGAGCAGTACTTC. Amino acids: CASSVESGSSYEQYF.

The chain links TRBV15 to TRBJ2-1; D remains unclear. V was shortened by 0 bases and J by 6 bases, with 6 bases between the two germline ends. CDR3 length: 13 amino acids. Germline CDR1 and CDR2: LNHNV and YYDKDF (reference sequence). This CDR3 reads CATSRDEANEQFF. CDR3 nucleotide sequence: TGTGCCACCAGCAGAGATGAGGCCAATGAGCAGTTCTTC.

This sequence joins TRBV15 and TRBJ2-4; D is possibly TRBD2 (6 bases). Per germline, CDR1 LNHNV and CDR2 YYDKDF (reference sequence). V was shortened by 4 bases and J by 9 bases, with 13 bases between the two germline ends. CDR3 length: 13 residues. This CDR3 reads CATSISGGGIQYF. The CDR3 DNA follows: TGTGCCACCAGCATAAGTGGGGGAGGCATTCAGTACTTC.

The J gene is TRBJ2-7, the V gene TRBV5-1; 13 bases line up with TRBD2. The V segment lost 4 bases and the J segment 6 bases; nucleotides outside the gene matches: 4. The CDR3 has 14 residues. In germline, CDR1 is SGHRS, CDR2 YFSETQ. This CDR3 reads CASSRTSGSSEQYF. The CDR3 DNA reads TGCGCCAGCAGCCGGACTAGCGGGAGTAGCGAGCAGTACTTC.

The genes are TRBV29-1 and TRBJ1-1; 7 nucleotides match TRBD1. The CDR3 is made up of 13 amino acids. J gave up 0 bases and V 7 bases, and 5 bases lay outside the gene matches. The germline gives CDR1 SQVTM, CDR2 ANQGSEA. CDR3 bases: TGCAGCGCCGACAGGGATCTGAACACTGAAGCTTTCTTT. Translating it yields CSADRDLNTEAFF.

This clone has more than one count but fewer than ten. This chain links TRBV6-1 with TRBJ2-7; 8 bases are shared with TRBD2. Germline trimming cut 6 bases from V and 0 bases from J; bases unmatched to any gene: 7. In germline, CDR1 is MNHNS, CDR2 SASEGT. The CDR3 totals 15 residues. CDR3 nucleotides: TGTGCCAGCAGGCTACTAGCGGATAGCTCCTACGAGCAGTACTTC. Protein: CASRLLADSSYEQYF.

This clone turned up a few times. The chain couples TRBV7-9 to TRBJ1-2; a possible D gene is TRBD1 (5 bases). The germline CDR1 and CDR2 sequences are SEHNR and FQNEAQ (reference sequence). The CDR3 length is 15 residues. The ends were cut back, 5 bases at V and 3 bases at J, with 16 bases in the middle. The CDR3 nucleotides are TGTGCCAGCAGCACCTACAGGCTCCAGGACTATGGCTACACCTTC. It specifies CASSTYRLQDYGYTF.

This clone has just a few counts. The gene calls are TRBV30 and TRBJ1-2; 7 nucleotides match TRBD1. This CDR3 region has 13 residues. V was clipped by 4 bases and J by 3 bases; unmatched bases: 5. Germline CDR1 reads GTSNPN; CDR2 reads SVGIG (reference sequence). Written as DNA, the CDR3 is TGTGCCTGGAATAGGGGGCATGACTATGGCTACACCTTC. This codes for CAWNRGHDYGYTF.

This clone came up a few times. The CDR3 coding sequence is TGTGCCAGCAGCTACGATGACCGGGGGGCCTATGGCTACACCTTC. Its protein product is CASSYDDRGAYGYTF. The chain links TRBV4-2 to TRBJ1-2, with a possible D match to TRBD1 (6 bases). Trimming pared 5 bases from V and 4 bases from J, leaving 17 bases between. Germline assignment: CDR1 LGHNA and CDR2 YNFKEQ. The CDR3 is made up of 15 amino acids.

The genes are TRBV29-1 and TRBJ2-3; tentative D call: TRBD2 (5 bases). V was shortened by 1 base and J by 0 bases, with 5 bases between the two germline ends. This CDR3 contains 13 residues. Germline V CDR1 and CDR2: SQVTM, ANQGSEA. DNA of the CDR3: TGCAGCGTTGAAGGCGGGAGCACAGATACGCAGTATTTT. The encoded protein is CSVEGGSTDTQYF.

The chain employs TRBV7-2 and TRBJ2-5; 9 bases align to TRBD2. Per germline, CDR1 SGHTA and CDR2 FQGNSA. The V gene end was trimmed by 0 bases and the J gene end by 4 bases; junction bases not matched to a gene: 3. This CDR3 spans 15 amino acids. The chain's CDR3 is CASSLAYSGRETQYF. The CDR3 bases are TGTGCCAGCAGCTTAGCGTATAGCGGGAGAGAGACCCAGTACTTC.

This clone came up a few times. The chain joins TRBV29-1 to TRBJ2-3, with D tentatively TRBD1 or TRBD2 (6 bases each). The ends were cut back, 4 bases at V and 5 bases at J, with 13 bases in the middle. The germline gives CDR1 SQVTM, CDR2 ANQGSEA. The CDR3 covers 13 residues. CDR3 nucleotide sequence: TGCAGCGTTGGAGGGGGGCGTCGAGATACGCAGTATTTT. Amino acid sequence: CSVGGGRRDTQYF.

The chain uses TRBV6-5 and TRBJ2-1; D could derive from TRBD1 or TRBD2 (5 bases each). The CDR3 is made up of 16 amino acids. V lost 0 bases and J 8 bases, leaving 17 bases between the germline ends. CDR1 is MNHEY, CDR2 SVGAGI, per germline. The CDR3 DNA follows: TGTGCCAGCAGTTACTCTGGGACCCAACCTCGGTATGAGCAGTTCTTC. It codes for CASSYSGTQPRYEQFF.

This clone was observed a handful of times. Other DNA sequences in the same sample also yield this CDR3. The chain uses TRBV30 and TRBJ2-2; no clear D gene. This CDR3 has 11 residues. The V and J ends lost 2 bases and 5 bases respectively, with 3 bases between them. Per germline, CDR1 GTSNPN and CDR2 SVGIG (reference sequence). The CDR3 region has the DNA TGTGCCTGGAGTAGGACCGGGGAGCTGTTTTTT. Protein product: CAWSRTGELFF. The full variable domain, with the rest looked up from reference TRBV30 and TRBJ2-2, is SQTIHQWPATLVQPVGSPLSLECTVEGTSNPNLYWYRQAAGRGLQLLFYSVGIGQISSEVPQNLSASRPQDRQFILSSKKLLLSDSGFYLCAWSRTGELFFGEGSRLTVL.

This clone was seen a handful of times. The chain combines TRBV7-9 with TRBJ2-1; possibly TRBD1 for D (5 bases). Per germline, CDR1 SEHNR and CDR2 FQNEAQ (reference sequence). This CDR3 contains 13 residues. The germline V and J ends were trimmed by 5 bases and 8 bases, with 13 bases remaining between them. Here the CDR3 reads CASSLQGGDEQFF. DNA of the CDR3: TGTGCCAGCAGCCTTCAGGGTGGGGATGAGCAGTTCTTC.

The gene calls are TRBV28 and TRBJ2-3; TRBD1 aligns across 7 bases. Germline-derived CDR1 and CDR2 are MDHEN and SYDVKM. CDR3 length equals 15 residues. Trimming removed 6 bases from V and 4 bases from J; junction bases left unmatched: 10. CDR3 bases: TGTGCCAGCAGCCCAGCGGACAGGTATCCAGATACGCAGTATTTT. Translating gives CASSPADRYPDTQYF.

The rearrangement joins TRBV2 to TRBJ2-1; possible D gene TRBD2, 5 bases. Germline V gives CDR1 SNHLY, CDR2 FYNNEI. Between the trimmed V and J ends, which lost 4 bases and 10 bases, there was a span of 8 bases. This CDR3 region has 11 residues. The CDR3: CASSGGMEQFF. The CDR3 bases are TGTGCCAGCAGTGGAGGGATGGAGCAGTTCTTC.